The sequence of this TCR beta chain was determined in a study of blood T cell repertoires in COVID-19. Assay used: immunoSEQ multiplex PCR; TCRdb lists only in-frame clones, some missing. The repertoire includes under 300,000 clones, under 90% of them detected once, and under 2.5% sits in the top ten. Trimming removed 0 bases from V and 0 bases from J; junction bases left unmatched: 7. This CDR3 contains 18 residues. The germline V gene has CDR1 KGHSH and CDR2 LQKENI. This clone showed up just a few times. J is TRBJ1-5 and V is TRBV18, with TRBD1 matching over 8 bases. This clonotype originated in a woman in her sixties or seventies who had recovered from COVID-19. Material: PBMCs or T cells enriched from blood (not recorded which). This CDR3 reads CASSPPGTGGYSNQPQHF. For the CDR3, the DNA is TGTGCCAGCTCACCACCGGGGACAGGAGGGTATAGCAATCAGCCCCAGCATTTT.